Listed below are T cell receptor beta chains from one sample, sequenced in a study of cytomegalovirus exposure and HLA in healthy donors. TCRdb's table, derived via immunoSEQ multiplex PCR, lists solely in-frame clones and lacks some. The repertoire holds some 70,000 clones, with approximately 90% as singletons. Sequencing used PBMCs. The receptors derive from a woman aged 18-35 years in good health and CMV-seronegative. Each CDR3 is given with its conserved first and last residue. A D gene is named only where the DNA matches it firmly. Where a row states a size, it is once, few, many or the class of an expanded clone; other rows omit it.

CDR3	DNA	D	size	V	J
CAISVTGGQASSYEQYF	TGTGCCATCAGTGTGACAGGGGGTCAGGCATCGTCCTACGAGCAGTACTTC	TRBD1	-	TRBV10-3	TRBJ2-7
CASSPGTTNTEAFF	TGTGCCAGCAGTCCCGGGACAACGAACACTGAAGCTTTCTTT	-	-	TRBV9	TRBJ1-1
CASSPGQGSYEQYF	TGTGCCAGCAGTCCGGGACAGGGGTCCTACGAGCAGTACTTC	TRBD1	-	TRBV6-5	TRBJ2-7
CASSPTSGGLNEQFF	TGTGCCAGCAGCCCCACTAGCGGGGGTTTAAATGAGCAGTTCTTC	TRBD2	-	TRBV11-3	TRBJ2-1
CASSPSLAGDVEQFF	TGTGCCAGCTCACCGAGCCTAGCGGGAGATGTTGAGCAGTTCTTC	TRBD2	-	TRBV18	TRBJ2-1
CASSVLGRGNEQFF	TGTGCCAGCAGCGTTTTGGGGAGGGGAAATGAGCAGTTCTTC	TRBD2	-	TRBV9	TRBJ2-1
CASRTSGTGHEKLFF	TGTGCCAGCAGGACCTCCGGGACAGGGCATGAAAAACTGTTTTTT	TRBD1	-	TRBV7-2	TRBJ1-4
CASSSQRSYNEQFF	TGTGCCAGCAGCTCCCAGCGGAGCTACAATGAGCAGTTCTTC	-	-	TRBV7-8	TRBJ2-1
CASSPDGLSYNEQFF	TGTGCCAGCAGCCCGGACGGACTTAGCTACAATGAGCAGTTCTTC	-	-	TRBV7-9	TRBJ2-1
CASSLVLADYNEQFF	TGTGCCAGCAGCTTAGTCCTAGCGGACTACAATGAGCAGTTCTTC	TRBD2	-	TRBV11-2	TRBJ2-1
CAWTAGGSPDYGYTF	TGTGCCTGGACTGCCGGAGGGAGCCCTGACTATGGCTACACCTTC	-	-	TRBV30	TRBJ1-2
CSASIREKLFF	TGCAGTGCTAGTATCCGTGAAAAACTGTTTTTT	-	-	TRBV20-1	TRBJ1-4
CAWTRDSTSYNEQFF	TGTGCCTGGACCCGGGACTCGACCTCCTACAATGAGCAGTTCTTC	-	-	TRBV30	TRBJ2-1
CASSLAGGTPNTEAFF	TGTGCCAGCAGCTTAGCAGGGGGTACACCGAACACTGAAGCTTTCTTT	-	few	TRBV7-2	TRBJ1-1
CASSQDGGGRSEAFF	TGCGCCAGCAGCCAAGATGGGGGGGGGCGAAGCGAAGCTTTCTTT	-	-	TRBV4-1	TRBJ1-1
CASSPGTSGGPYNEQFF	TGCGCCAGCAGCCCCGGGACTAGCGGGGGGCCATACAATGAGCAGTTCTTC	TRBD2	-	TRBV5-1	TRBJ2-1
CASRQGGSYNEQFF	TGTGCCAGTAGACAGGGGGGATCCTACAATGAGCAGTTCTTC	TRBD1	-	TRBV6-5	TRBJ2-1
CASIPTGGQGGYSNQPQHF	TGTGCCAGTATCCCCACCGGGGGACAGGGCGGTTACAGCAATCAGCCCCAGCATTTT	TRBD1	-	TRBV19	TRBJ1-5
CASSYSTGGEDTQYF	TGTGCCAGCAGTTACTCGACAGGGGGCGAAGATACGCAGTATTTT	TRBD1	-	TRBV6-5	TRBJ2-3
CASSFARDLGETQYF	TGTGCCAGCAGCTTTGCAAGGGACTTGGGAGAGACCCAGTACTTC	-	-	TRBV7-7	TRBJ2-5
CASRGSGSYEQYF	TGTGCCAGCCGGGGTAGCGGGAGCTACGAGCAGTACTTC	TRBD2	few	TRBV5-4	TRBJ2-7
CASSSGQGKSYGYTF	TGTGCCAGCAGTTCGGGACAGGGCAAAAGCTATGGCTACACCTTC	TRBD1	-	TRBV6-5	TRBJ1-2
CASSSGLAGGLADTQYF	TGCGCCAGCAGCTCGGGACTAGCGGGGGGGCTTGCAGATACGCAGTATTTT	TRBD2	-	TRBV5-1	TRBJ2-3